The rows below give T cell receptor beta chains drawn from one sample of a study of T cells in Graves' hyperthyroidism and ophthalmopathy. TCRdb reprocessed the multiplex PCR reads via MiXCR and lists one record per CDR3 protein. The table includes around 250,000 distinct CDR3 sequences, roughly a quarter detected once. The sample comprised blood. Receptor source: a woman aged 35 to 49 with Graves' ophthalmopathy. Each CDR3 is given with its conserved first and last residue. The order of the fields is D gene, clone size, J gene, V gene, CDR3 protein, CDR3 DNA. The D gene is left open where the match is weak. The listing skips clone size in some rows; elsewhere it reads once, few, many or a size class.

d_gene: .
abundance: many
j_gene: TRBJ2-2
v_gene: TRBV12-3/TRBV12-4
CDR3aa: CASSSYGELFF
CDR3nt: TGTGCCAGCAGTTCGTACGGGGAGCTGTTTTTT

d_gene: .
abundance: .
j_gene: TRBJ2-5
v_gene: TRBV27
CDR3aa: CASSFQDSQETQYF
CDR3nt: TGTGCCAGCAGTTTCCAGGACAGCCAAGAGACCCAGTACTTC

d_gene: TRBD1
abundance: .
j_gene: TRBJ2-7
v_gene: TRBV24-1
CDR3aa: CATSDSTGGRYEQYF
CDR3nt: TGTGCCACCAGTGATTCAACAGGGGGGCGCTACGAGCAGTACTTC

d_gene: TRBD2
abundance: many
j_gene: TRBJ2-5
v_gene: TRBV20-1
CDR3aa: CSARTSGRSQETQYF
CDR3nt: TGCAGTGCTCGGACTAGCGGGAGGAGCCAAGAGACCCAGTACTTC

d_gene: TRBD2
abundance: many
j_gene: TRBJ2-7
v_gene: TRBV6-1
CDR3aa: CASSEGGGLAERGYF
CDR3nt: TGTGCCAGCAGTGAAGGAGGTGGGCTAGCGGAAAGAGGGTACTTC

d_gene: TRBD1
abundance: .
j_gene: TRBJ1-1
v_gene: TRBV6-1
CDR3aa: CASEPAQGRTEAFF
CDR3nt: TGTGCCAGCGAGCCGGCACAGGGGCGCACTGAAGCTTTCTTT

d_gene: TRBD2
abundance: .
j_gene: TRBJ2-7
v_gene: TRBV7-2
CDR3aa: CASSLGGSRYEQYF
CDR3nt: TGTGCCAGCAGCTTAGGCGGGAGTCGCTACGAGCAGTACTTC

d_gene: .
abundance: many
j_gene: TRBJ2-7
v_gene: TRBV27
CDR3aa: CASSFSGEKQYF
CDR3nt: TGTGCCAGCAGTTTTTCGGGGGAGAAGCAGTACTTC

d_gene: .
abundance: many
j_gene: TRBJ2-6
v_gene: TRBV11-2
CDR3aa: CASSPSGRGTGANVLTF
CDR3nt: TGTGCCAGCAGTCCTTCGGGAAGGGGGACTGGGGCCAACGTCCTGACTTTC

d_gene: TRBD2
abundance: .
j_gene: TRBJ2-7
v_gene: TRBV6-2/TRBV6-3
CDR3aa: CASSQRLAFEQYF
CDR3nt: TGTGCCAGCAGTCAAAGACTAGCATTTGAGCAGTACTTC

d_gene: TRBD1
abundance: many
j_gene: TRBJ2-7
v_gene: TRBV18
CDR3aa: CASSPGQGAYEQYF
CDR3nt: TGTGCCAGCAGCCCAGGACAGGGGGCCTACGAGCAGTACTTC

d_gene: .
abundance: many
j_gene: TRBJ1-3
v_gene: TRBV4-2
CDR3aa: CASSQTEQGNTIYF
CDR3nt: TGTGCCAGCAGCCAAACCGAACAGGGAAACACCATATATTTT

d_gene: .
abundance: many
j_gene: TRBJ1-5
v_gene: TRBV5-1
CDR3aa: CASSLAGNNQPQHF
CDR3nt: TGCGCCAGCAGCTTGGCCGGGAACAATCAGCCCCAGCATTTT

d_gene: .
abundance: many
j_gene: TRBJ1-1
v_gene: TRBV9
CDR3aa: CASSQRTISSEAFF
CDR3nt: TGTGCCAGCAGTCAAAGGACTATTTCATCTGAAGCTTTCTTT

d_gene: .
abundance: .
j_gene: TRBJ1-2
v_gene: TRBV6-5
CDR3aa: CASSSNQILDRNGGYTF
CDR3nt: TGTGCCAGCAGTTCCAACCAGATTTTGGACCGAAACGGGGGCTACACCTTC

d_gene: TRBD2
abundance: many
j_gene: TRBJ2-7
v_gene: TRBV4-1
CDR3aa: CASSLAAGGPWEQYF
CDR3nt: TGCGCCAGCAGCCTCGCAGCGGGAGGGCCCTGGGAGCAGTACTTC

d_gene: .
abundance: .
j_gene: TRBJ1-6
v_gene: TRBV28
CDR3aa: CASSAQGGMNSPLHF
CDR3nt: TGTGCCAGCAGTGCACAGGGAGGGATGAATTCACCCCTCCACTTT

d_gene: .
abundance: many
j_gene: TRBJ1-2
v_gene: TRBV28
CDR3aa: CASSSLPRQDYGYTF
CDR3nt: TGTGCCAGCAGTTCCCTTCCCCGACAGGACTATGGCTACACCTTC

d_gene: .
abundance: many
j_gene: TRBJ1-1
v_gene: TRBV20-1
CDR3aa: CSAKKGGSTEAFF
CDR3nt: TGCAGTGCCAAGAAGGGGGGATCTACTGAAGCTTTCTTT

d_gene: .
abundance: .
j_gene: TRBJ2-7
v_gene: TRBV15
CDR3aa: CATSRTGSSYEQYF
CDR3nt: TGTGCCACCAGCAGAACAGGGAGCTCCTACGAGCAGTACTTC

d_gene: .
abundance: many
j_gene: TRBJ2-5
v_gene: TRBV20-1
CDR3aa: CSAGPRRGDQETQYF
CDR3nt: TGCAGTGCAGGACCGCGGAGGGGGGATCAAGAGACCCAGTACTTC

d_gene: .
abundance: .
j_gene: TRBJ1-5
v_gene: TRBV20-1
CDR3aa: CSASPDSNQPQHF
CDR3nt: TGCAGTGCTAGCCCGGACAGCAATCAGCCCCAGCATTTT

d_gene: .
abundance: many
j_gene: TRBJ1-1
v_gene: TRBV5-5
CDR3aa: CASSLGPSRYTEAFF
CDR3nt: TGTGCCAGCAGCTTGGGCCCGAGCCGCTACACTGAAGCTTTCTTT

d_gene: TRBD1
abundance: many
j_gene: TRBJ1-2
v_gene: TRBV3-1
CDR3aa: CASSSPGQGSSYTF
CDR3nt: TGTGCCAGCAGCTCGCCGGGACAGGGGAGCAGCTACACCTTC

d_gene: .
abundance: many
j_gene: TRBJ1-1
v_gene: TRBV28
CDR3aa: CASRVVSENFEAFF
CDR3nt: TGTGCCAGCAGGGTCGTTAGTGAGAACTTTGAAGCTTTCTTT

d_gene: .
abundance: many
j_gene: TRBJ1-5
v_gene: TRBV11-2
CDR3aa: CASSLDTGGNQPQHF
CDR3nt: TGTGCCAGCAGCTTAGATACGGGGGGCAATCAGCCCCAGCATTTT

d_gene: .
abundance: .
j_gene: TRBJ2-7
v_gene: TRBV27
CDR3aa: CASSLRSVWYEQYF
CDR3nt: TGTGCCAGCAGTTTAAGGTCCGTCTGGTACGAGCAGTACTTC

d_gene: .
abundance: .
j_gene: TRBJ1-6
v_gene: TRBV6-5
CDR3aa: CASSYSQGYNSPLHF
CDR3nt: TGTGCCAGCAGTTACTCGCAGGGCTATAATTCACCCCTCCACTTT